Listed here are 18 T cell receptor beta chains from one sample, sequenced in a study of response to subunit inactivated influenza vaccine. TCRdb redid the calling of the RT-PCR reads with MiXCR, one entry per CDR3 protein. The sample yields approximately 530,000 distinct CDR3 sequences, under 15% seen once. The specimen comprised PBMCs from blood, sampled roughly 47 days after vaccination. The receptors here all came from a man aged 45-65 years who received an inactivated influenza vaccine.

This clonotype was seen at least ten times. V and J are TRBV11-2 and TRBJ2-7; D perhaps matches TRBD1 (6 bases). The CDR3 has 13 amino acids. V was shortened by 4 bases and J by 3 bases, with 10 bases between the two germline ends. CDR1 is SGHAT and CDR2 is FQNNGV in the germline V gene. The CDR3 coding sequence is TGTGCCAGCAGCTCCGGACAGCACTACGAGCAGTACTTC. Translated, it gives CASSSGQHYEQYF.

This clonotype was observed at least ten times. The V call is TRBV12-3 or TRBV12-4, the J call TRBJ1-4; tentative D call: TRBD1 (6 bases). The CDR3 is made up of 15 amino acids. Trimming cost V 5 bases and J 4 bases, with 14 bases left between them. The CDR3, as DNA: TGTGCCAGCAGTCTTAGACAGGAGAATAATGAAAAACTGTTTTTT. It encodes CASSLRQENNEKLFF.

The rearrangement joins TRBV20-1 to TRBJ1-5; D might be TRBD1 (6 bases). The V gene's germline CDR1 is DFQATT and CDR2 SNEGSKA (reference sequence). The CDR3 extends over 14 amino acids. With 6 bases removed from V and 5 bases from J, the gap between germline ends came to 17 bases. For the CDR3, the DNA is TGCAGTGCCCCTGGAGGGGGTGGGGATCAGCCCCAGCATTTT. Protein sequence: CSAPGGGGDQPQHF.

This clonotype was recorded many times. This rearrangement joins TRBV5-1 to TRBJ2-3, with 10 bases matching TRBD2. Germline V gives CDR1 SGHRS, CDR2 YFSETQ. Trimming removed 4 bases from V and 6 bases from J; junction bases left unmatched: 5. The CDR3 is 14 residues long. CDR3 region: CASSQGLAYDTQYF. CDR3 sequence (DNA): TGCGCCAGCAGCCAGGGACTAGCGTACGATACGCAGTATTTT. The full variable domain, its missing parts supplied by reference TRBV5-1 and TRBJ2-3, is KAGVTQTPRYLIKTRGQQVTLSCSPISGHRSVSWYQQTPGQGLQFLFEYFSETQRNKGNFPGRFSGRQFSNSRSEMNVSTLELGDSALYLCASSQGLAYDTQYFGPGTRLTVL.

This chain uses TRBV10-3 with TRBJ2-7; 12 positions agree with TRBD2. V was pared by 6 bases and J by 1 base, with 7 bases of the junction left unmatched. The V gene's germline CDR1 is ENHRY and CDR2 SYGVKD. This CDR3 has 16 amino acids. The CDR3 region has the DNA TGTGCCATCAGGTTGACTAGCGGGAGTGGTTCCTACGAGCAGTACTTC. Its protein product is CAIRLTSGSGSYEQYF.

This chain connects TRBV20-1 to TRBJ2-5; D tentatively fits TRBD1 or TRBD2 (6 bases each). This CDR3 spans 15 amino acids. Germline V gene data show CDR1 as DFQATT and CDR2 as SNEGSKA (reference sequence). V dropped 3 bases and J dropped 0 bases, with 14 bases sitting between them. The CDR3 protein is CSASRGAQDQETQYF. CDR3 sequence (DNA): TGCAGTGCTAGTAGGGGGGCGCAGGACCAAGAGACCCAGTACTTC.

CDR3 sequence: CASSNSRSAGELFF. The CDR3, as DNA: TGTGCCAGCAGCAATTCAAGATCGGCCGGGGAGCTGTTTTTT. V is TRBV7-2 and J is TRBJ2-2, with D hard to call. Trimming removed 5 bases from V and 6 bases from J, with 13 bases in between. The V gene's germline CDR1 is SGHTA and CDR2 FQGNSA. The CDR3 totals 14 residues.

There are a few counts of this clonotype. This chain connects TRBV7-2 to TRBJ2-3, with D unclear. Trimming stripped 4 bases from V and 3 bases from J, with 11 bases between. Germline loops: CDR1 SGHTA, CDR2 FQGNSA. The CDR3 has 14 amino acids. CDR3 region: CASSYLQRTDTQYF. The CDR3 DNA sequence: TGTGCCAGCAGCTACCTACAAAGAACAGATACGCAGTATTTT.

This clonotype has only a few counts. V usage is TRBV20-1 and J usage is TRBJ2-4; D uncertain. The V gene lost 5 bases and the J gene lost 1 base, with 12 bases spanning the gap. Germline CDR1 reads DFQATT; CDR2 reads SNEGSKA (reference sequence). This CDR3 is 14 amino acids long. The CDR3 sequence: CSAGGGMAKNIQYF. The DNA for the CDR3 is TGCAGTGCTGGCGGCGGAATGGCCAAAAACATTCAGTACTTC.

This chain links TRBV7-8 with TRBJ2-7; D unresolved. Germline CDR1 SGHVS, CDR2 FQNEAQ. Trimming stripped 2 bases from V and 5 bases from J, with 4 bases between. The CDR3 is 11 amino acids. This chain's CDR3 is CASSLSNEQYF. For the CDR3, the DNA is TGTGCCAGCAGCTTATCTAACGAGCAGTACTTC.

In its sample, this clonotype was seen a few times. The junction does not match germline at one end; this may be a read error. The CDR3 protein is CLETVEKLFF. The CDR3, as DNA: TGCCTGGAGACAGTAGAAAAACTGTTTTTT. V is TRBV27 and J is TRBJ1-4; D is possibly TRBD1 (5 bases). The germline gives CDR1 MNHEY, CDR2 SMNVEV (reference sequence). This CDR3 is built from 10 residues. Full variable domain (missing parts from reference TRBV27 and TRBJ1-4): EAQVTQNPRYLITVTGKKLTVTCSQNMNHEYMSWYRQDPGLGLRQIYYSMNVEVTDKGDVPEGYKVSRKEKRNFPLILESPSPNQTSLYFCLETVEKLFFGSGTQLSVL.

For the CDR3, the DNA is TGTGCCCTCAGTTTAAGTCCTAGCGGGGGGCACACGACCAAAAACATTCAGTACTTC. Translation gives CALSLSPSGGHTTKNIQYF. The V gene is TRBV12-3 or TRBV12-4, the J gene TRBJ2-4, with 11 bases identical to TRBD2. CDR3 length: 19 residues. V lost 11 bases to trimming and J lost 2 bases; unmatched junction nucleotides: 20.

The gene calls are TRBV5-4 and TRBJ1-1, with TRBD1 identical over 7 bases. CDR3 length: 14 residues. Unmatched junction bases numbered 15, after V lost 8 bases and J lost 8 bases. The germline gives CDR1 SGHNT, CDR2 YYREEE (reference sequence). CDR3 bases: TGTGCCAGGAGCGCAGGGACAGCTGCCTTAGAAGCTTTCTTT. Residues: CARSAGTAALEAFF. Full variable domain (missing parts from reference TRBV5-4 and TRBJ1-1): ETGVTQSPTHLIKTRGQQVTLRCSSQSGHNTVSWYQQALGQGPQFIFQYYREEENGRGNFPPRFSGLQFPNYSSELNVNALELDDSALYLCARSAGTAALEAFFGQGTRLTVV.

In its sample, this clonotype was seen a few times. The chain has TRBV7-9 and TRBJ1-5, with D possibly being TRBD1 (5 bases). Trimming stripped 3 bases from V and 7 bases from J, with 10 bases between. Germline CDR1 reads SEHNR; CDR2 reads FQNEAQ (reference sequence). This CDR3 spans 13 amino acids. The CDR3 here is CASSFVGEQPQHF. The CDR3 DNA sequence: TGTGCCAGCAGCTTTGTGGGGGAACAGCCCCAGCATTTT. The whole variable domain, filled in from reference TRBV7-9 and TRBJ1-5, reads DTGVSQNPRHKITKRGQNVTFRCDPISEHNRLYWYRQTLGQGPEFLTYFQNEAQLEKSRLLSDRFSAERPKGSFSTLEIQRTEQGDSAMYLCASSFVGEQPQHFGDGTRLSIL.

The chain employs TRBV11-2 and TRBJ2-6; 9 nucleotides agree with TRBD2. Trimming took 5 bases from V and 0 from J; bases not matched to a gene: 8. The CDR3 has 18 amino acids. Germline CDR1 SGHAT, CDR2 FQNNGV. The CDR3 region is CASSVVSGGNSGANVLTF. For the CDR3, the DNA is TGTGCCAGCAGCGTAGTAAGCGGGGGGAACTCTGGGGCCAACGTCCTGACTTTC.

This clonotype was found a few times. V usage is TRBV6-1 and J usage is TRBJ1-3; TRBD1 matches 8 bases. Looked up from germline, CDR1 is MNHNS and CDR2 is SASEGT. This CDR3 has 15 amino acids. With 5 bases clipped from V and 2 bases from J, the junction kept 5 bases outside the gene matches. The CDR3 DNA reads as TGTGCCAGCAGTATGGTACAGGGGGCTGGAAACACCATATATTTT. Protein: CASSMVQGAGNTIYF.

At least ten counts were recorded for this clonotype. V is TRBV5-1 and J is TRBJ2-2; D is undetermined. The germline V and J ends were trimmed by 0 bases and 4 bases, with 10 bases remaining between them. Germline CDR1 is SGHRS and CDR2 is YFSETQ. The CDR3 is 15 amino acids. CDR3 in amino acids: CASSLGPVGTGELFF. DNA of the CDR3: TGCGCCAGCAGCTTGGGACCGGTGGGCACCGGGGAGCTGTTTTTT.

This clonotype was seen a single time. This may be a read error: a much more frequent sequence differs by one nucleotide. The V gene is TRBV20-1, the J gene TRBJ2-1; D is possibly TRBD2 (6 bases). This CDR3 has 12 amino acids. The germline CDR1 and CDR2 sequences are DFQATT and SNEGSKA (reference sequence). CDR3 bases: TGCAGTGCAGAGGGACTTCCCAATGAGCACTTCTTC. This codes for CSAEGLPNEHFF.